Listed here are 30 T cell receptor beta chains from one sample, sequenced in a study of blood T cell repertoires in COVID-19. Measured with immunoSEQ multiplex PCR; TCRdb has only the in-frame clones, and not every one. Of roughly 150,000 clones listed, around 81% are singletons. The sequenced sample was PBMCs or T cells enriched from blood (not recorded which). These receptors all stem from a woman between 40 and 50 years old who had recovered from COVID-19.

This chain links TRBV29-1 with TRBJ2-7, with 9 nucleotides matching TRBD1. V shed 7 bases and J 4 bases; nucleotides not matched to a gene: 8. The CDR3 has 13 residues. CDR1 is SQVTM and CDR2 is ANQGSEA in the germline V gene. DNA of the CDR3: TGCAGCGCCTTGGGACAGGGTATGTACGAGCAGTACTTC. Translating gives CSALGQGMYEQYF.

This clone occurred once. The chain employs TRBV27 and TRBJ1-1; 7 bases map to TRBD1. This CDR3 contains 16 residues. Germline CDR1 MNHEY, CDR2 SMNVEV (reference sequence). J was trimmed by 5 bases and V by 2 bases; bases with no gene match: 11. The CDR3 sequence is CASSLDRAMGKTEAFF. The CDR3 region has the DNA TGTGCCAGCAGTTTAGACAGGGCCATGGGGAAAACTGAAGCTTTCTTT.

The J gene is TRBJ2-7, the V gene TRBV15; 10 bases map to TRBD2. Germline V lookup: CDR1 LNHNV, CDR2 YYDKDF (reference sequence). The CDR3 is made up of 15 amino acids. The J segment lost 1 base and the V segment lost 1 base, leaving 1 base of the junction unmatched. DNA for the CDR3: TGTGCCACCAGCAGAGGGACTAGCGGTTCCTACGAGCAGTACTTC. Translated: CATSRGTSGSYEQYF.

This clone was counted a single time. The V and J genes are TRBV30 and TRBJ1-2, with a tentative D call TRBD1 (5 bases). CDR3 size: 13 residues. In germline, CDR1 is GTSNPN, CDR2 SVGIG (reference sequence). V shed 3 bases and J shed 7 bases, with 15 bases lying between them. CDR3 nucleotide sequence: TGTGCCTGGAGGGGGCCCCAAACGATTGGCTACACCTTC. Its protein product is CAWRGPQTIGYTF.

CDR3 DNA sequence: TGTGCCAGCAGCTTGGCCGGAGGCGCCTCTTACACCGGGGAGCTGTTTTTT. Its protein product is CASSLAGGASYTGELFF. The J gene is TRBJ2-2, the V gene TRBV5-6, with D perhaps TRBD2 (5 bases). This CDR3 contains 17 residues. Germline V lookup: CDR1 SGHDT, CDR2 YYEEEE. V dropped 0 bases and J dropped 3 bases, with 15 bases sitting between them.

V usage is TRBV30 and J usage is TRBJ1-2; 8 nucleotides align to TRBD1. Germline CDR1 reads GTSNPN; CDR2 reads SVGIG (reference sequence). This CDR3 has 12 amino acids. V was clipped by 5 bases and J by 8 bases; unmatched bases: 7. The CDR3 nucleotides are TGTGCCTGGCAAACAGGGGGAAGGGGCTACACCTTC. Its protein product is CAWQTGGRGYTF.

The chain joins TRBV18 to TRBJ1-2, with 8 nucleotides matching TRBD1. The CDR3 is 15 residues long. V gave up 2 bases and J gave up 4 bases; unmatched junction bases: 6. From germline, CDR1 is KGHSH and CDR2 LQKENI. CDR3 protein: CASSPSGQGIYGYTF. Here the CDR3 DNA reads TGTGCCAGCTCACCATCAGGACAGGGAATCTATGGCTACACCTTC.

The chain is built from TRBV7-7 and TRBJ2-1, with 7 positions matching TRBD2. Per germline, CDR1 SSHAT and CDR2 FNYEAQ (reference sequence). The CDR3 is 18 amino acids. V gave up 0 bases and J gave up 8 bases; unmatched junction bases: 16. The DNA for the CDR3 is TGTGCCAGCAGCTTAGCACCCCCTGAGGGCGGGAGTACGTATGAGCAGTTCTTC. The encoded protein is CASSLAPPEGGSTYEQFF.

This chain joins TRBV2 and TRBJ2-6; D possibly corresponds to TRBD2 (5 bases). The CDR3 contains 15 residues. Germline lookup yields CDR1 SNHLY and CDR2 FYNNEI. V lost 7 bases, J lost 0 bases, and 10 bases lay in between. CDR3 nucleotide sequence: TGTGCCAGCACCGGACTGGACTCTGGGGCCAACGTCCTGACTTTC. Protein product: CASTGLDSGANVLTF.

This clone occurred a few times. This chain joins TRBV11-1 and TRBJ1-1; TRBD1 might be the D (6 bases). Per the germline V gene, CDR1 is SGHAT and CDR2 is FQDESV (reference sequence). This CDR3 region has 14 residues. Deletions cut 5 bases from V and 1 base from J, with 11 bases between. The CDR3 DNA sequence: TGTGCCAGCAGCCCAGGGGTCCCGAACACTGAAGCTTTCTTT. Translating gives CASSPGVPNTEAFF.

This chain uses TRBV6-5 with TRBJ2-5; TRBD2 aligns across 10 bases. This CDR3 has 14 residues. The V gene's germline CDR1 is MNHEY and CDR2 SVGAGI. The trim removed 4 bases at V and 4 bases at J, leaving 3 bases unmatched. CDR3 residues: CASSLLAGRETQYF. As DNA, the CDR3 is TGTGCCAGCAGTTTACTAGCGGGACGAGAGACCCAGTACTTC.

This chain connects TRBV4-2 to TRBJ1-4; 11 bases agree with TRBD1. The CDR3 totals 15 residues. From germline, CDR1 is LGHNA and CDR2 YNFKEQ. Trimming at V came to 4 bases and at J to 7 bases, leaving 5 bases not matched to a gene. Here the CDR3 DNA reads TGTGCCAGCAGCCTAGGACAGGGGGCGAGTGAAAAACTGTTTTTT. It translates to CASSLGQGASEKLFF.

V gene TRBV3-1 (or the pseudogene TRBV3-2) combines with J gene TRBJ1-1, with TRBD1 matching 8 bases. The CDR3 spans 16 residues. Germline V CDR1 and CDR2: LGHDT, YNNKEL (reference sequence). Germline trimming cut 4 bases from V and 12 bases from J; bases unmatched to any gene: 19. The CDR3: CASSLLTPLGGQVPFF. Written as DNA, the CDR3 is TGTGCCAGCAGCCTACTAACCCCCCTTGGGGGACAGGTCCCTTTCTTT.

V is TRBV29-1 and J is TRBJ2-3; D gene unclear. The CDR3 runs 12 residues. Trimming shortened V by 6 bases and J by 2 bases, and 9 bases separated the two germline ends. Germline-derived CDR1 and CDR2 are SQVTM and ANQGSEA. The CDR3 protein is CSVKSITDTQYF. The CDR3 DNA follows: TGCAGCGTCAAATCCATCACAGATACGCAGTATTTT.

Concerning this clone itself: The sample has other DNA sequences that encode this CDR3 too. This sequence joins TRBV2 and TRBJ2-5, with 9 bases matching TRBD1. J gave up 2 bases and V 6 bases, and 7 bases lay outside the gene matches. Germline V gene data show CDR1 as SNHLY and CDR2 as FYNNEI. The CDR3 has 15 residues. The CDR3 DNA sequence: TGTGCCAGCAGACCTGACAGGGGGTTACAAGAGACCCAGTACTTC. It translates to CASRPDRGLQETQYF.

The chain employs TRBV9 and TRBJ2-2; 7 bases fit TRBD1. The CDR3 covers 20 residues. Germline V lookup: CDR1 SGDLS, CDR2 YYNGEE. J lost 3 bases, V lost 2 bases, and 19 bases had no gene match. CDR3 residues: CASSVMQDVRGMGYTGELFF. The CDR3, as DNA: TGTGCCAGCAGCGTTATGCAGGACGTCAGGGGGATGGGATACACCGGGGAGCTGTTTTTT.

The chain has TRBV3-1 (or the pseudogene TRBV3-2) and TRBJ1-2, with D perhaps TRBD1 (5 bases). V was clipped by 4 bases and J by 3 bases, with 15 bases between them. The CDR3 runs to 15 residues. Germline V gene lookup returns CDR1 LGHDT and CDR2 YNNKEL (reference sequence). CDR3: CASSLRDSRDYGYTF. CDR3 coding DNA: TGTGCCAGCAGCCTTAGGGACTCCCGAGACTATGGCTACACCTTC.

The CDR3 here is CASSPRVEVGQGVPQHF. In DNA form, the CDR3 reads TGTGCCAGCTCACCGCGGGTAGAAGTCGGACAGGGGGTACCCCAGCATTTT. The rearrangement links TRBV18 to TRBJ1-5, with 10 positions matching TRBD1. The CDR3 contains 17 residues. Trimming took 3 bases from V and 10 from J; bases not matched to a gene: 15. Germline lookup yields CDR1 KGHSH and CDR2 LQKENI.

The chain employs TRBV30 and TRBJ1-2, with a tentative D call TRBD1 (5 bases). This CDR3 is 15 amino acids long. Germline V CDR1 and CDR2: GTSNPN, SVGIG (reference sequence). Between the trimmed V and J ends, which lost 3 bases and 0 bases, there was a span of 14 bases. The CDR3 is CAWRPKQVSNYGYTF. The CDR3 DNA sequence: TGTGCCTGGAGGCCTAAACAGGTTTCTAACTATGGCTACACCTTC.

CDR3 protein: CASIPTGTIREQYF. The CDR3 nucleotides are TGTGCCAGCATCCCGACCGGGACAATTAGGGAGCAGTACTTC. The V gene is TRBV2, the J gene TRBJ2-7; possible D gene TRBD1, 6 bases. The CDR3 is made up of 14 amino acids. V dropped 7 bases and J dropped 7 bases, with 20 bases sitting between them. Germline loops: CDR1 SNHLY, CDR2 FYNNEI.

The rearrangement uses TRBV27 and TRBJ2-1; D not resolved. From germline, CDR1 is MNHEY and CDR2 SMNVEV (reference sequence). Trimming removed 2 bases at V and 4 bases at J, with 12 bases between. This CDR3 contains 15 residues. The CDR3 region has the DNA TGTGCCAGCAGTTTAGAAGGCGGAATATACAATGAGCAGTTCTTC. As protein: CASSLEGGIYNEQFF.

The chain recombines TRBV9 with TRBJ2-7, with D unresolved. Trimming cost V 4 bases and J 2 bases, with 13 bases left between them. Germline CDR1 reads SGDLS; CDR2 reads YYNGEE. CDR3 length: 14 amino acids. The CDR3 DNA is TGTGCCAGCAGCCCACCGCGGCGCCCCTACGAGCAGTACTTC. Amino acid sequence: CASSPPRRPYEQYF.

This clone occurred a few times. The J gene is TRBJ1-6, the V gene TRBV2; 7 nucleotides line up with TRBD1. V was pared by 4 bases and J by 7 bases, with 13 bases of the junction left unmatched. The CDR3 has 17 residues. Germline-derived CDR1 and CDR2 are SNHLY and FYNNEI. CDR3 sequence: CASSGQTGMSFNSPLHF. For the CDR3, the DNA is TGTGCCAGCAGTGGGCAGACAGGGATGAGCTTCAATTCACCCCTCCACTTT.

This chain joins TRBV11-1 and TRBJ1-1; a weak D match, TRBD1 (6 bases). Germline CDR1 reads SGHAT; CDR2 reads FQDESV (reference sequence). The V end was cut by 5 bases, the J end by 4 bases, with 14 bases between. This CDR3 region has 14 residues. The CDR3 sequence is CASSPGVGGTEAFF. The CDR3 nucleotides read TGTGCCAGCAGCCCAGGGGTAGGGGGCACTGAAGCTTTCTTT.

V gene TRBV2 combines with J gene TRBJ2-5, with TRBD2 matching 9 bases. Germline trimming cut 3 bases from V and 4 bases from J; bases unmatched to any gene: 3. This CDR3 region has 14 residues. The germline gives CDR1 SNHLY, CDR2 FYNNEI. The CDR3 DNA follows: TGTGCCAGCAGTGATCTAGCGGGGCGAGAGACCCAGTACTTC. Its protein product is CASSDLAGRETQYF.

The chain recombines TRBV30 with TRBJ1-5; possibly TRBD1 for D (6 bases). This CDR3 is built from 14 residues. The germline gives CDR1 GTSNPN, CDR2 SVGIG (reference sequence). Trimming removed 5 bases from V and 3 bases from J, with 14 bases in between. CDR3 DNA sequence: TGTGCCTGGCATCCAGGGGACACCAATCAGCCCCAGCATTTT. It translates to CAWHPGDTNQPQHF.

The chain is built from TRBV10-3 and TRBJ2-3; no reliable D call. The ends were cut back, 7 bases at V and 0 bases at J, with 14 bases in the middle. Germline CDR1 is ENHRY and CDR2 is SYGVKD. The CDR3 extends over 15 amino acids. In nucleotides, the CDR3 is TGTGCCATCACCCCAATTGGAGACAGCACAGATACGCAGTATTTT. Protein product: CAITPIGDSTDTQYF.

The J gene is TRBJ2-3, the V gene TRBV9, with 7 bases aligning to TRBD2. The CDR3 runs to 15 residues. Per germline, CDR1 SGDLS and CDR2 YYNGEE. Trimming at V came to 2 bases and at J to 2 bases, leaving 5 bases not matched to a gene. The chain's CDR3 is CASSVGSGYTDTQYF. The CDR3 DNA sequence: TGTGCCAGCAGCGTCGGTAGCGGGTACACAGATACGCAGTATTTT. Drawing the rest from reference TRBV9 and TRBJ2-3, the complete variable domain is DSGVTQTPKHLITATGQRVTLRCSPRSGDLSVYWYQQSLDQGLQFLIQYYNGEERAKGNILERFSAQQFPDLHSELNLSSLELGDSALYFCASSVGSGYTDTQYFGPGTRLTVL.

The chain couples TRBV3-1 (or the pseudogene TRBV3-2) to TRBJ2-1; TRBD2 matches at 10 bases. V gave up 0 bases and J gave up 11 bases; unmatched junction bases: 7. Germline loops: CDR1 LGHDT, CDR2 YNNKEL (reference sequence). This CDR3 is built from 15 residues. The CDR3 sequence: CASSQDRSSGRKQFF. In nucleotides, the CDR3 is TGTGCCAGCAGCCAAGATAGGTCTAGCGGGAGAAAGCAGTTCTTC.

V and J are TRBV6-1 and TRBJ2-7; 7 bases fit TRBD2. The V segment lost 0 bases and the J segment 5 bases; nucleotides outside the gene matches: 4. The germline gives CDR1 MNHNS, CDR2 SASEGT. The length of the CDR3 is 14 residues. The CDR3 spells CASSEAPGGDEQYF. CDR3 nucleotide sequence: TGTGCCAGCAGTGAAGCCCCGGGAGGAGACGAGCAGTACTTC.